These 23 T cell receptor beta chains share one sample of origin, sequenced in a study of cytomegalovirus exposure and HLA in healthy donors. Amplification used 60 Vbeta primers and 13 Jbeta primers. The assay was immunoSEQ multiplex PCR, and TCRdb's table has in-frame clones only and misses some. The sample lists roughly 55,000 clones; around 82% were seen once. Sequencing was carried out using PBMCs. The receptor set was obtained from a boy younger than 18 in good health and CMV-seropositive.

This clone appeared a few times. The chain combines TRBV13 with TRBJ2-7; D is possibly TRBD2 (7 bases). This CDR3 is built from 13 residues. V lost 6 bases and J lost 0, with 9 bases in between. Germline V lookup: CDR1 PRHDT, CDR2 FYEKMQ (reference sequence). The CDR3: CASSRGASYEQYF. CDR3 nucleotides: TGTGCCAGCAGTCGGGGGGCCTCCTACGAGCAGTACTTC.

This sequence joins TRBV9 and TRBJ2-1, with 10 bases fitting TRBD2. Germline trimming cut 0 bases from V and 8 bases from J; bases unmatched to any gene: 5. The CDR3 consists of 15 residues. Germline lookup yields CDR1 SGDLS and CDR2 YYNGEE. This CDR3 is CASSVEAGGLDEQFF. DNA of the CDR3: TGTGCCAGCAGCGTAGAAGCGGGGGGGTTGGATGAGCAGTTCTTC.

This sequence joins TRBV10-3 and TRBJ2-7; weak D call: TRBD1 (5 bases). Germline V gene data show CDR1 as ENHRY and CDR2 as SYGVKD. The CDR3 consists of 13 residues. Trimming cost V 7 bases and J 5 bases, with 15 bases left between them. CDR3 nucleotide sequence: TGTGCCATCACAGCAGGGTTAAACCACGAGCAGTACTTC. Residues: CAITAGLNHEQYF.

V and J are TRBV7-9 and TRBJ1-2; 8 bases match TRBD1. CDR3 size: 15 residues. Germline lookup yields CDR1 SEHNR and CDR2 FQNEAQ (reference sequence). The trim removed 1 base at V and 7 bases at J, leaving 8 bases unmatched. The CDR3 coding sequence is TGTGCCAGCAGCTTAGACAGACAGGGGTCGGGTGGCTACACCTTC. Its protein is CASSLDRQGSGGYTF.

In this sample, this clone turned up a few times. The chain recombines TRBV27 with TRBJ1-2, with D unresolved. Trimming shortened V by 10 bases and J by 2 bases, and 8 bases separated the two germline ends. Germline-derived CDR1 and CDR2 are MNHEY and SMNVEV (reference sequence). The CDR3 spans 11 residues. CDR3 amino acids: CATYRNYGYTF. The CDR3 region has the DNA TGTGCCACCTACAGAAACTATGGCTACACCTTC.

This clone was counted between two and nine times. Here the CDR3 reads CASSFREHQPQHF. In DNA, the CDR3 is TGTGCCAGCAGCTTCCGGGAGCATCAGCCCCAGCATTTT. The genes are TRBV5-5 and TRBJ1-5, with no clear D. There are 13 residues in the CDR3. Germline values: CDR1 SGHKS, CDR2 YYEKEE (reference sequence). Trimming stripped 2 bases from V and 5 bases from J, with 8 bases between.

This chain uses TRBV9 with TRBJ2-2, with D possibly TRBD2 on 6 matching bases. V lost 0 bases and J lost 5, with 11 bases in between. The CDR3 runs 15 residues. Germline assignment: CDR1 SGDLS and CDR2 YYNGEE. The CDR3, as DNA: TGTGCCAGCAGCGTAGGAGGGGCGGGAACCGGGGAGCTGTTTTTT. Its translation is CASSVGGAGTGELFF.

This chain links TRBV19 with TRBJ2-1, with D tentatively TRBD1 (5 bases). The V gene lost 4 bases and the J gene lost 5 bases, with 9 bases spanning the gap. Germline loops: CDR1 LNHDA, CDR2 SQIVND (reference sequence). CDR3 length: 13 amino acids. The CDR3 sequence: CASSNTGNNEQFF. CDR3 nucleotides: TGTGCCAGTAGTAATACAGGTAACAATGAGCAGTTCTTC.

This clone was found a few times. The V call is TRBV4-1, the J call TRBJ1-1, with 7 bases matching TRBD1. Germline CDR1 is MGHRA and CDR2 is YSYEKL. The CDR3 totals 13 residues. V shed 3 bases, J shed 8 bases, and the junction held 6 bases outside the gene matches. The CDR3 region has the DNA TGCGCCAGCAGCCATTTACCGGGACAGGAAGCTTTCTTT. Amino acid sequence: CASSHLPGQEAFF.

This clone appeared a few times. The chain couples TRBV19 to TRBJ2-3; possibly TRBD1 for D (6 bases). The CDR3 consists of 12 residues. V lost 10 bases, J lost 2 bases, and 10 bases lay in between. Germline V gene data show CDR1 as LNHDA and CDR2 as SQIVND (reference sequence). CDR3 nucleotides: TGTGCCAAATACAGGGACACAGATACGCAGTATTTT. Its protein is CAKYRDTDTQYF.

The chain recombines TRBV6-5 with TRBJ2-1; 7 bases are shared with TRBD2. Germline trimming cut 8 bases from V and 5 bases from J; bases unmatched to any gene: 9. CDR1 and CDR2 from the germline V gene are MNHEY and SVGAGI. This CDR3 region has 14 residues. The CDR3 region is CASATLGGNNEQFF. In DNA, the CDR3 is TGTGCCAGCGCCACTCTCGGGGGGAACAATGAGCAGTTCTTC.

The chain couples TRBV4-1 to TRBJ2-4, with D perhaps TRBD2 (5 bases). Trimming left V 1 base short and J 0 bases short, with 13 bases between. The CDR3 consists of 17 residues. Germline loops: CDR1 MGHRA, CDR2 YSYEKL. The CDR3 region has the DNA TGCGCCAGCAGCCAAGCGGTCGGCGGGTCAGCCAAAAACATTCAGTACTTC. It yields the protein CASSQAVGGSAKNIQYF.

This chain connects TRBV5-1 to TRBJ1-2; maybe TRBD1 (5 bases). The V gene lost 7 bases and the J gene lost 8 bases, with 18 bases spanning the gap. Looked up from germline, CDR1 is SGHRS and CDR2 is YFSETQ. The CDR3 sequence is 13 residues long. CDR3 nucleotides: TGCGCCAGCTCGGACGGGGGATCTGGGGGCTACACCTTC. It specifies CASSDGGSGGYTF.

This clone was seen a few times. V and J are TRBV25-1 and TRBJ1-2; perhaps TRBD1 as D (6 bases). The CDR3 extends over 16 amino acids. Trimming stripped 3 bases from V and 8 bases from J, with 22 bases between. Germline V CDR1 and CDR2: MGHDK, SYGVNS. CDR3 sequence: CASSDRTGTPESGYTF. In nucleotides, the CDR3 is TGTGCCAGCAGTGATCGCACCGGGACACCAGAAAGCGGCTACACCTTC.

The rearrangement joins TRBV6-1 to TRBJ2-7; TRBD1 agrees at 7 bases. Germline V CDR1 and CDR2: MNHNS, SASEGT. With V trimmed by 8 bases and J by 5 bases, 6 bases remained unmatched. This CDR3 region has 12 residues. DNA for the CDR3: TGTGCCAGCGAGGGGCAGGGGGACGAGCAGTACTTC. Encoded protein: CASEGQGDEQYF.

The table lists this clone with a few counts. V is TRBV6-6 and J is TRBJ1-5; tentative D call: TRBD1 (5 bases). The CDR3 contains 15 residues. Germline lookup yields CDR1 MNHNY and CDR2 SVGAGI (reference sequence). The germline V and J ends were trimmed by 4 bases and 4 bases, with 14 bases remaining between them. In DNA form, the CDR3 reads TGTGCCAGCAGTTTCACCAGGGTAGGGAATCAGCCCCAGCATTTT. Translating it yields CASSFTRVGNQPQHF.

This clone showed up just a few times. The V call is TRBV5-6, the J call TRBJ1-5, with D possibly being TRBD1 (5 bases). V shed 0 bases and J shed 7 bases, with 14 bases lying between them. This CDR3 has 15 amino acids. Per the germline V gene, CDR1 is SGHDT and CDR2 is YYEEEE. The chain's CDR3 is CASSLGPGTRQPQHF. As DNA, the CDR3 is TGTGCCAGCAGCTTGGGTCCAGGGACTCGGCAGCCCCAGCATTTT.

The rearrangement joins TRBV5-8 to TRBJ2-2, with D unresolved. Germline V gene sequence: CDR1 SGHTS, CDR2 YDEGEE. The length of the CDR3 is 13 residues. V lost 4 bases and J lost 3, with 7 bases in between. DNA of the CDR3: TGTGCCAGCAGCCCCCCTCACACCGGGGAGCTGTTTTTT. As protein: CASSPPHTGELFF.

The chain uses TRBV7-2 and TRBJ2-7; 9 positions agree with TRBD2. V shed 3 bases, J shed 4 bases, and the junction held 7 bases outside the gene matches. From germline, CDR1 is SGHTA and CDR2 FQGNSA. This CDR3 region has 15 residues. The CDR3 sequence is CASSFSAGGAYEQYF. The CDR3 nucleotides are TGTGCCAGCAGCTTTTCAGCGGGGGGTGCGTACGAGCAGTACTTC. The complete variable domain, with remaining parts taken from reference TRBV7-2 and TRBJ2-7, reads GAGVSQSPSNKVTEKGKDVELRCDPISGHTALYWYRQSLGQGLEFLIYFQGNSAPDKSGLPSDRFSAERTGGSVSTLTIQRTQQEDSAVYLCASSFSAGGAYEQYFGPGTRLTVT.

The chain recombines TRBV6-5 with TRBJ2-7; 7 bases fit TRBD1. J was trimmed by 3 bases and V by 6 bases; bases with no gene match: 8. The CDR3 is 14 amino acids. CDR1 MNHEY and CDR2 SVGAGI come from the germline V gene. DNA of the CDR3: TGTGCCAGCAGCCCGACAGGGTCTAACTACGAGCAGTACTTC. It codes for CASSPTGSNYEQYF.

V gene TRBV9 combines with J gene TRBJ2-1; possible D gene TRBD2, 5 bases. This CDR3 is built from 15 residues. Per germline, CDR1 SGDLS and CDR2 YYNGEE. V dropped 1 base and J dropped 7 bases, with 15 bases sitting between them. The CDR3 is CASSVMSSGTNEQFF. The DNA of the CDR3 is TGTGCCAGCAGCGTAATGTCCAGCGGAACGAATGAGCAGTTCTTC.

This clone was seen a single time. The CDR3 protein is CASSLSGTYNEQFF. The CDR3 DNA follows: TGTGCCAGCAGTTTATCCGGGACCTACAATGAGCAGTTCTTC. The chain employs TRBV27 and TRBJ2-1; perhaps TRBD2 as D (5 bases). This CDR3 is built from 14 residues. The V gene lost 0 bases and the J gene lost 2 bases, with 5 bases spanning the gap. Germline loops: CDR1 MNHEY, CDR2 SMNVEV (reference sequence).

Only a few counts were recorded for this clone. The rearrangement joins TRBV2 to TRBJ2-1; D is undetermined. Germline CDR1 and CDR2: SNHLY and FYNNEI. The CDR3 has 13 residues. V gave up 7 bases and J gave up 6 bases, with 13 bases separating them. The CDR3 nucleotides read TGTGCCAGCACCGATGAGATCGTCAATGAGCAGTTCTTC. Residues: CASTDEIVNEQFF.